Sequencing of this TCR beta chain was carried out in a study of T cells in localized non-small cell lung cancer. Per the germline V gene, CDR1 is MNHEY and CDR2 is SMNVEV (reference sequence). The CDR3 loop spans 14 amino acids. V lost 5 bases, J lost 0 bases, and 10 bases lay in between. The data were produced by immunoSEQ multiplex PCR, yet TCRdb's version contains in-frame clones alone and is incomplete. The sample lists 70,000 to 95,000 clones, roughly 88% occurring once. This clone is large by share. The TCR originated in a woman aged 40-75 years with stage II squamous cell lung carcinoma. The specimen comprised PBMCs, sampled before any cancer treatment. The chain uses TRBV27 and TRBJ1-2; the D gene is possibly TRBD1 (5 bases). CDR3 sequence reads: CASSTQGANYGYTF. The CDR3 DNA is TGTGCCAGCAGTACCCAGGGAGCTAACTATGGCTACACCTTC.